The following is a TCR beta chain sequence with its context. The antigen remains unidentified. The sample originates from a study of CD8+ T cells in alopecia areata. Treatment denoted: oral pan-JAK inhibitor, 5-10 mg twice daily. T lymphocytes (CD4+ and CD8+) were sorted from PBMCs. Overall study findings and caveats: Under tofacitinib, numerous expanded lesional clonotypes remained detectable in scalp and blood.

RNA was extracted and reverse transcribed into cDNA as the sequencing template. TCRdb's table, derived via immunoSEQ multiplex PCR, lists solely in-frame clones and lacks some. The data show around 200,000 clones, 55% to 70% seen once. This sequence originates from a human donor with alopecia areata. Sequencing was performed on CD4+ T cells sorted from blood, taken at week 4, from a patient treated with tofacitinib.

This CDR3 is CASSKYRGNSYEQYF. As DNA, the CDR3 is TGTGCCAGCAGCAAATACCGGGGGAACTCCTACGAGCAGTACTTC. V and J are TRBV5-6 and TRBJ2-7; D possibly corresponds to TRBD2 (6 bases). Trimming took off 4 bases at V and 0 bases at J, with 14 bases between the two ends. Germline assignment: CDR1 SGHDT and CDR2 YYEEEE. This CDR3 region has 15 residues.